Below, 17 T cell receptor beta chains from the same sample are listed, as sequenced in a study of blood T cell repertoires in COVID-19. Method: immunoSEQ multiplex PCR; TCRdb's copy keeps in-frame clones and lacks some. The sample shows around 300,000 clones, approximately 89% of them seen only once. The sample consisted of peripheral blood. Every receptor here comes from a woman between 25 and 40 years old with COVID-19, enrolled during active disease.

In the case of this clone: The same CDR3 arises from other DNA sequences in this sample as well. DNA of the CDR3: TGCAGCGTTGAAGGACGGGGTGGCTACACCTTC. Translated: CSVEGRGGYTF. The chain is built from TRBV29-1 and TRBJ1-2, with no clear D. Looked up from germline, CDR1 is SQVTM and CDR2 is ANQGSEA. CDR3 size: 11 residues. V shed 1 base and J shed 7 bases, with 7 bases lying between them.

This rearrangement joins TRBV6-4 to TRBJ2-7; a weak D match, TRBD1 (6 bases). The CDR3 totals 13 residues. Germline V CDR1 and CDR2: MRHNA, SNTAGT. Deletions cut 5 bases from V and 3 bases from J, with 11 bases between. CDR3 nucleotide sequence: TGTGCCAGCAGTACATCCAGGGGCTACGAGCAGTACGTC. It encodes CASSTSRGYEQYV.

The chain employs TRBV27 and TRBJ2-2, with 14 bases that match TRBD2. Trimming at V came to 6 bases and at J to 4 bases, leaving 7 bases not matched to a gene. The CDR3 covers 17 residues. Per germline, CDR1 MNHEY and CDR2 SMNVEV (reference sequence). The CDR3 spells CASRRTSGGLVTGELFF. CDR3 nucleotides: TGTGCCAGCAGAAGGACTAGCGGGGGGTTGGTCACCGGGGAGCTGTTTTTT.

The gene calls are TRBV30 and TRBJ1-1; 7 nucleotides line up with TRBD1. Germline trimming cut 8 bases from V and 3 bases from J; bases unmatched to any gene: 9. This CDR3 is built from 13 residues. Germline CDR1 is GTSNPN and CDR2 is SVGIG (reference sequence). CDR3 nucleotide sequence: TGTGCCCGAGGGGGCTTTGGGTACACTGAAGCTTTCTTT. Protein product: CARGGFGYTEAFF.

The chain recombines TRBV19 with TRBJ2-3; maybe TRBD2 (6 bases). The CDR3 is made up of 14 amino acids. CDR1 is LNHDA and CDR2 is SQIVND in the germline V gene (reference sequence). With 1 base removed from V and 4 bases from J, the gap between germline ends came to 9 bases. As DNA, the CDR3 is TGTGCCAGTAGTATAGTGGCTAGCGCAGATACGCAGTATTTT. It specifies CASSIVASADTQYF.

V is TRBV5-6 and J is TRBJ2-1, with 7 positions matching TRBD1. The germline V gene encodes CDR1 SGHDT and CDR2 YYEEEE. This CDR3 spans 15 amino acids. V was clipped by 4 bases and J by 4 bases; unmatched bases: 8. CDR3 residues: CASSEGTVFYNEQFF. DNA for the CDR3: TGTGCCAGCAGCGAAGGGACAGTTTTTTACAATGAGCAGTTCTTC.

This clone appeared a single time. The V call is TRBV7-8, the J call TRBJ1-1, with D possibly being TRBD1 (6 bases). Germline lookup yields CDR1 SGHVS and CDR2 FQNEAQ. Trimming shortened V by 2 bases and J by 6 bases, and 16 bases separated the two germline ends. The CDR3 runs to 15 residues. Here the CDR3 reads CASSLTLGGRPEAFF. Here the CDR3 DNA reads TGTGCCAGCAGCTTAACCCTGGGGGGGCGGCCTGAAGCTTTCTTT.

This clone was counted a single time. This chain uses TRBV6-2 or TRBV6-3 with TRBJ1-5; the match to TRBD1 covers 8 bases. This CDR3 has 19 residues. Germline V gene data show CDR1 as MNHEY and CDR2 as SVGEGT. The V segment lost 0 bases and the J segment 8 bases; nucleotides outside the gene matches: 18. CDR3 sequence (DNA): TGTGCCAGCAGTTACTCGAGCTCAGGCGGACAGGGCTCAGGAGAGCCCCAGCATTTT. As protein: CASSYSSSGGQGSGEPQHF.

J is TRBJ1-1 and V is TRBV5-8; 7 bases map to TRBD1. This CDR3 region has 15 residues. CDR1 is SGHTS and CDR2 is YDEGEE in the germline V gene. Trimming cost V 4 bases and J 1 base; bases outside gene matches: 7. CDR3 sequence reads: CASSRGGAGNTEAFF. The DNA for the CDR3 is TGTGCCAGCAGCCGAGGGGGCGCCGGGAACACTGAAGCTTTCTTT.

This chain connects TRBV5-4 to TRBJ1-6, with D possibly matching TRBD1 (6 bases). Germline V lookup: CDR1 SGHNT, CDR2 YYREEE (reference sequence). This CDR3 region has 16 residues. Trimming removed 4 bases at V and 6 bases at J, with 17 bases between. The CDR3 region is CASSPKGGSGNSPLHF. CDR3 DNA sequence: TGTGCCAGCAGCCCTAAGGGGGGGTCCGGTAATTCACCCCTCCACTTT. Full variable domain (outside the CDR3, taken from reference TRBV5-4 and TRBJ1-6): ETGVTQSPTHLIKTRGQQVTLRCSSQSGHNTVSWYQQALGQGPQFIFQYYREEENGRGNFPPRFSGLQFPNYSSELNVNALELDDSALYLCASSPKGGSGNSPLHFGNGTRLTVT.

CDR3 sequence reads: CASSPYWTGSYEQYF. Here the CDR3 DNA reads TGTGCCAGCAGCCCCTACTGGACAGGATCCTACGAGCAGTACTTC. The rearrangement joins TRBV7-2 to TRBJ2-7; 7 bases agree with TRBD1. Germline loops: CDR1 SGHTA, CDR2 FQGNSA. V dropped 5 bases and J dropped 1; count of bases not matched to a gene: 8. The CDR3 consists of 15 residues.

This clone has just one count. V usage is TRBV6-2 or TRBV6-3 and J usage is TRBJ2-4; 11 bases match TRBD2. The CDR3 is 19 residues long. CDR1 and CDR2 from the germline V gene are MNHEY and SVGEGT. The trim removed 0 bases at V and 3 bases at J, leaving 10 bases unmatched. CDR3 sequence reads: CASSYSKGSSGGFKNIQYF. The CDR3 coding sequence is TGTGCCAGCAGTTACTCGAAGGGCTCTAGCGGGGGGTTCAAAAACATTCAGTACTTC.

This chain joins TRBV6-1 and TRBJ1-4; D unclear. This CDR3 has 13 amino acids. Germline V CDR1 and CDR2: MNHNS, SASEGT. Deletions cut 2 bases from V and 10 bases from J, with 11 bases between. In nucleotides, the CDR3 is TGTGCCAGCAGTGAAAGGGAGGGAGTAAAACTGTTTTTT. This codes for CASSEREGVKLFF.

About this clone itself: The same CDR3 can be traced to other DNA sequences in this sample. The chain uses TRBV5-1 and TRBJ1-1; tentatively, D is TRBD1 (5 bases). The CDR3 totals 15 residues. CDR1 SGHRS and CDR2 YFSETQ come from the germline V gene. The ends were cut back, 0 bases at V and 1 base at J, with 10 bases in the middle. The CDR3 region has the DNA TGCGCCAGCAGCTTGGTCGGGCAGGGGAACACTGAAGCTTTCTTT. Protein: CASSLVGQGNTEAFF.

This sequence joins TRBV3-1 (or the pseudogene TRBV3-2) and TRBJ2-2; no clear D. Germline CDR1 reads LGHDT; CDR2 reads YNNKEL (reference sequence). Deletions cut 4 bases from V and 2 bases from J, with 8 bases between. The CDR3 is made up of 14 amino acids. CDR3 sequence reads: CASSPPFNTGELFF. The CDR3 bases are TGTGCCAGCAGCCCCCCTTTTAACACCGGGGAGCTGTTTTTT.

The CDR3 nucleotides are TGTGCCAGCAGCTCCCGGGACAGGGTGGGCGGCTACACCTTC. Translating gives CASSSRDRVGGYTF. The V gene is TRBV7-9, the J gene TRBJ1-2; 9 bases map to TRBD1. V lost 4 bases to trimming and J lost 8 bases; unmatched junction nucleotides: 8. The germline V gene has CDR1 SEHNR and CDR2 FQNEAQ (reference sequence). This CDR3 comprises 14 residues.

A single count supports this clone. J is TRBJ2-2 and V is TRBV7-2; 8 bases are a match to TRBD2. Trimming cost V 3 bases and J 5 bases; bases outside gene matches: 5. CDR1 and CDR2 (germline): SGHTA, FQGNSA. The CDR3 sequence is 15 residues long. The CDR3 spells CASSFLAGVTGELFF. The CDR3 DNA reads as TGTGCCAGCAGCTTTCTAGCGGGTGTTACCGGGGAGCTGTTTTTT.